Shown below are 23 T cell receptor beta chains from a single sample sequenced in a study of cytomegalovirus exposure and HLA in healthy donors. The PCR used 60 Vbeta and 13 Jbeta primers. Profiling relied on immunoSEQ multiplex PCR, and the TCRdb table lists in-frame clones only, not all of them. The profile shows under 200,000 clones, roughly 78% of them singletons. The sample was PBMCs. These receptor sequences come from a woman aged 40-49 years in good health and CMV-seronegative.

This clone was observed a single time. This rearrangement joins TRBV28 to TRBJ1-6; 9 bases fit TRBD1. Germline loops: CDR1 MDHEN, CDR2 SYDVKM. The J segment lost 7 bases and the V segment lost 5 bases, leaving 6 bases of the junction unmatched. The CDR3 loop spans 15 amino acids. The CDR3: CASSDRTGDNSPLHF. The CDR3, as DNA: TGTGCCAGCAGTGATCGGACAGGGGACAATTCACCCCTCCACTTT.

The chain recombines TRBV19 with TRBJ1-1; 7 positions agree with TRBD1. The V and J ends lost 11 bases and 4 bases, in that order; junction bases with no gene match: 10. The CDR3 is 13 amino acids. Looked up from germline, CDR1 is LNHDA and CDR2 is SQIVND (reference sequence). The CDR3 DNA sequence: TGTGCCTCACGTCGGGCAGGGGGCACTGAAGCTTTCTTT. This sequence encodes CASRRAGGTEAFF. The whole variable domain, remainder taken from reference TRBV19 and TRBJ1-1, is DGGITQSPKYLFRKEGQNVTLSCEQNLNHDAMYWYRQDPGQGLRLIYYSQIVNDFQKGDIAEGYSVSREKKESFPLTVTSAQKNPTAFYLCASRRAGGTEAFFGQGTRLTVV.

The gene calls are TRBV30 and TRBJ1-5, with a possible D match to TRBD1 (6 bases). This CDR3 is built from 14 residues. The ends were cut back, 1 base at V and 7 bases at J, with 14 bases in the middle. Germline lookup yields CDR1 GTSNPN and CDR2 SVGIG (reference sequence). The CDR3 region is CAWSGGPNNQPQHF. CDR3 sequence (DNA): TGTGCCTGGAGTGGGGGGCCGAACAACCAGCCCCAGCATTTT.

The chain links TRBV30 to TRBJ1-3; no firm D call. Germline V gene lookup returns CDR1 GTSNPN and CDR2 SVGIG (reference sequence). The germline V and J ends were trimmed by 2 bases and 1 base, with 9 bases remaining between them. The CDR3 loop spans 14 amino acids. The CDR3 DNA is TGTGCCTGGAGTCGGCGGGGATCTGGAAACACCATATATTTT. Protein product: CAWSRRGSGNTIYF.

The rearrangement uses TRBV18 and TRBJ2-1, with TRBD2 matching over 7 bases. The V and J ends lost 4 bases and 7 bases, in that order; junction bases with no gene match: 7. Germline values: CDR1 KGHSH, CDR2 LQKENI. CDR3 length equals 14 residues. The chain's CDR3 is CASSREGKPNEQFF. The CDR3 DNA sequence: TGTGCCAGCTCACGGGAGGGAAAACCTAATGAGCAGTTCTTC.

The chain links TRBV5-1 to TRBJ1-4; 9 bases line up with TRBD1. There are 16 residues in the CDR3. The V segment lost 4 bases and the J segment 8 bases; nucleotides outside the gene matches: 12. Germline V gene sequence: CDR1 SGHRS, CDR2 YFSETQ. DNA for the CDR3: TGCGCCAGCAGCCCGGAGCCCGGGACAGGGAGAGAAAAACTGTTTTTT. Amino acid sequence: CASSPEPGTGREKLFF.

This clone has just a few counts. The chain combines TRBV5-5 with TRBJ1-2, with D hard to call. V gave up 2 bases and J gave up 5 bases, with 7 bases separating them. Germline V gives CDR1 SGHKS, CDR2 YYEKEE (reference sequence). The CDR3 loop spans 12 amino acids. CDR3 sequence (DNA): TGTGCCAGCAGCTTCGGGAAGTATGGCTACACCTTC. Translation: CASSFGKYGYTF.

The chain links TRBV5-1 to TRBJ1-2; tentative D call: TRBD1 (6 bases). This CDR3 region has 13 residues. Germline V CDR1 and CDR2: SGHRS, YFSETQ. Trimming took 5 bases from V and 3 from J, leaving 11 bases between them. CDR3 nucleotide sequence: TGCGCCAGCAGACCCGGACAGTACTATGGCTACACCTTC. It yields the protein CASRPGQYYGYTF.

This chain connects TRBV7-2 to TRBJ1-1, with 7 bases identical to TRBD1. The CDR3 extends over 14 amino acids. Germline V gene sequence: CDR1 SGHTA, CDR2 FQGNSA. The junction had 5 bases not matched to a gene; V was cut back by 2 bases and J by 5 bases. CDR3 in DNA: TGTGCCAGCAGCTTAATCCAGGGGGTTACTGAAGCTTTCTTT. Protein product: CASSLIQGVTEAFF. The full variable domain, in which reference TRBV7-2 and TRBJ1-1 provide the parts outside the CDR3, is GAGVSQSPSNKVTEKGKDVELRCDPISGHTALYWYRQSLGQGLEFLIYFQGNSAPDKSGLPSDRFSAERTGGSVSTLTIQRTQQEDSAVYLCASSLIQGVTEAFFGQGTRLTVV.

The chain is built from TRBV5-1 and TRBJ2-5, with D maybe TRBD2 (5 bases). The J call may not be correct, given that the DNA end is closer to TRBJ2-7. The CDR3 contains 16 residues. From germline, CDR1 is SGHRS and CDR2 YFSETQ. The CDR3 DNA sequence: TGCGCCAGCAGCTTGGCCCCCTCGGGGTACGGCTACGAGCAGTACTTC. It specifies CASSLAPSGYGYEQYF.

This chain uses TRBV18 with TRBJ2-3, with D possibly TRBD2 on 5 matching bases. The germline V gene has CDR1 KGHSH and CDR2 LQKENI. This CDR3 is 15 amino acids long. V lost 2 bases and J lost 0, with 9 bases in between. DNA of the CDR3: TGTGCCAGCTCACCAAGGACTCCTAGCACAGATACGCAGTATTTT. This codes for CASSPRTPSTDTQYF.

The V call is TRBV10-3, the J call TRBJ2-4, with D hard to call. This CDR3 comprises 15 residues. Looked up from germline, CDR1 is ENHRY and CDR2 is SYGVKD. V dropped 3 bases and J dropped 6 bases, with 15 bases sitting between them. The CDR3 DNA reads TGTGCCATCAGTGATTCTCGAGACATCGGAAACATTCAGTACTTC. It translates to CAISDSRDIGNIQYF.

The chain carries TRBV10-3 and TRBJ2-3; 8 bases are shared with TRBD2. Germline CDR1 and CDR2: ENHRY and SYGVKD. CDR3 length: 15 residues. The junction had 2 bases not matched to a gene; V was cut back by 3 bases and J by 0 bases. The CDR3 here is CAISEGGGSTDTQYF. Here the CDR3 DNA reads TGTGCCATCAGTGAAGGCGGGGGGAGCACAGATACGCAGTATTTT.

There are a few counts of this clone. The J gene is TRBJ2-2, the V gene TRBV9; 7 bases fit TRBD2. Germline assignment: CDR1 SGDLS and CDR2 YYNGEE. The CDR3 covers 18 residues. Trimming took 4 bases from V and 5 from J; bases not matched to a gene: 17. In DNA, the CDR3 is TGTGCCAGCAGCACAGGTCCAGCGGGAAGCTCCATGACCGGGGAGCTGTTTTTT. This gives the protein CASSTGPAGSSMTGELFF.

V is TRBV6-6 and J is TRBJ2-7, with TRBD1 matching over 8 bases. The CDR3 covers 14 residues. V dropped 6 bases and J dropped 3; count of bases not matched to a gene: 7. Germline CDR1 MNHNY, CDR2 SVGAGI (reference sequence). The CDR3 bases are TGTGCCAGCAGCTACACAGGGGGAAACTACGAGCAGTACTTC. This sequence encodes CASSYTGGNYEQYF.

The CDR3 coding sequence is TGCGCCAGCAGGAAGACTAGCGGGCCCCTCGGGGAGCTGTTTTTT. This sequence encodes CASRKTSGPLGELFF. The chain couples TRBV5-1 to TRBJ2-2; TRBD2 matches at 10 bases. The CDR3 extends over 15 amino acids. With V trimmed by 5 bases and J by 7 bases, 8 bases remained unmatched. CDR1 and CDR2 (germline): SGHRS, YFSETQ.

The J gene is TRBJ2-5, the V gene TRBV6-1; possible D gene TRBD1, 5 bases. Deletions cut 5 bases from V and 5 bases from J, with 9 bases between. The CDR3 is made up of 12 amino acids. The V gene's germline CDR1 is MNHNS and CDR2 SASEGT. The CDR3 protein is CASSPKGETQYF. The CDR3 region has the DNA TGTGCCAGCAGTCCCAAGGGGGAGACCCAGTACTTC.

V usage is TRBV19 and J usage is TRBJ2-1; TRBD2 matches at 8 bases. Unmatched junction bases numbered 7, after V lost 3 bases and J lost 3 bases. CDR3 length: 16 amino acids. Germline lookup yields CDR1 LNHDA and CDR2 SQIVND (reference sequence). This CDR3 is CASSITSGGNYNEQFF. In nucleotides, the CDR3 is TGTGCCAGTAGTATTACCAGCGGGGGAAACTACAATGAGCAGTTCTTC.

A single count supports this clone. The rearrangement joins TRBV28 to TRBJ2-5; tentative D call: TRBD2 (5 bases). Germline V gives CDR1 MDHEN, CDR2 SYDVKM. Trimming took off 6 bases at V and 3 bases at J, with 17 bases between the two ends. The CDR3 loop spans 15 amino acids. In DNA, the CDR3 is TGTGCCAGCAGCCCCTCGGGAAGTAGCGAAGAGACCCAGTACTTC. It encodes CASSPSGSSEETQYF.

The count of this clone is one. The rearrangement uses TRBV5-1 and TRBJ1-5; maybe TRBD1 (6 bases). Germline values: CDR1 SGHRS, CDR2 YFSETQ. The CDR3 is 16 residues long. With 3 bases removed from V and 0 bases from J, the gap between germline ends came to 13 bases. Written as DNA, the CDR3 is TGCGCCAGCAGCTCACAGGGTCCCTATAGCAATCAGCCCCAGCATTTT. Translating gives CASSSQGPYSNQPQHF.

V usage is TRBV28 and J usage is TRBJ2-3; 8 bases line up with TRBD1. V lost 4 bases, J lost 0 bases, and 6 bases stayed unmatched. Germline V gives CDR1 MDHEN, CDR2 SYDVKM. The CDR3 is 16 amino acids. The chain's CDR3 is CASSSGQAASTDTQYF. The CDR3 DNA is TGTGCCAGCAGTTCGGGACAGGCGGCAAGCACAGATACGCAGTATTTT.

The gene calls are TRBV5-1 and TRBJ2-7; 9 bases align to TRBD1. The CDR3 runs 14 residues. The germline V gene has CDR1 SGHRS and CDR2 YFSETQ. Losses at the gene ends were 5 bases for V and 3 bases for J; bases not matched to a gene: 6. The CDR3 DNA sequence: TGCGCCAGCAGTCTCGGGACAGGGAACTACGAGCAGTACTTC. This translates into CASSLGTGNYEQYF.

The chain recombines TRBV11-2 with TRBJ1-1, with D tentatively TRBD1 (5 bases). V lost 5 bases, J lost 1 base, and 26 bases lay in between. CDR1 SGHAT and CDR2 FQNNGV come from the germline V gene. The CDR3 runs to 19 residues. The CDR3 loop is CASSPSRGSPRRGNTEAFF. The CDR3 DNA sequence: TGTGCCAGCAGCCCCTCTCGGGGGTCTCCACGGAGGGGGAACACTGAAGCTTTCTTT.